The 14 T cell receptor beta chains given below trace back to one sample, sequenced in a study of T-cell reconstitution after alpha-beta-depleted transplantation in children. Preparing the TCRbeta library involved the use of unique molecular identifiers. A single record per CDR3 protein comes from TCRdb applying MiXCR to the PCR reads. The data hold a few hundred thousand distinct CDR3 sequences, with under 15% observed a single time. The sample was PBMCs, mostly from graft donor cells, taken 360 days after TCRalphabeta/CD19-depleted stem cell transplant. Source of these receptors: a male patient aged 10 to 17 who had a stem cell transplant for acute myeloid leukemia, so the T cells may come from the graft donor.

This clonotype was seen ten or more times. The rearrangement joins TRBV7-8 to TRBJ2-3; 8 bases agree with TRBD1. With V trimmed by 4 bases and J by 4 bases, 7 bases remained unmatched. Germline V lookup: CDR1 SGHVS, CDR2 FQNEAQ. The CDR3 loop spans 15 amino acids. The CDR3 bases are TGTGCCAGCAGCTCCAGGACAGGGTGGGCAGATACGCAGTATTTT. Protein: CASSSRTGWADTQYF.

The chain recombines TRBV27 with TRBJ1-6, with 9 nucleotides matching TRBD1. The CDR3 is made up of 14 amino acids. V gave up 6 bases and J gave up 11 bases; unmatched junction bases: 8. Germline loops: CDR1 MNHEY, CDR2 SMNVEV (reference sequence). The CDR3 loop is CASSFRDRVPPLHF. CDR3 DNA: TGTGCCAGCAGCTTCCGGGACAGGGTTCCACCCCTCCACTTT.

In this sample, this clonotype turned up a few times. The chain has TRBV6-5 and TRBJ2-2, with TRBD2 matching 7 bases. Trimming cost V 2 bases and J 1 base; bases outside gene matches: 10. The CDR3 is 18 amino acids. The V gene's germline CDR1 is MNHEY and CDR2 SVGAGI. CDR3 region: CASSYRLWAGENTGELFF. The CDR3 DNA is TGTGCCAGCAGTTACCGCCTTTGGGCGGGGGAGAACACCGGGGAGCTGTTTTTT.

The chain uses TRBV20-1 and TRBJ2-7; 12 nucleotides align to TRBD2. This CDR3 contains 14 residues. V was pared by 6 bases and J by 2 bases, with 5 bases of the junction left unmatched. Germline CDR1 is DFQATT and CDR2 is SNEGSKA (reference sequence). The CDR3 is CSATSGRPTYEQYF. The CDR3, as DNA: TGCAGTGCAACTAGCGGGAGGCCTACCTACGAGCAGTACTTC.

There are a few counts of this clonotype. The gene calls are TRBV6-5 and TRBJ2-1; 11 nucleotides align to TRBD2. Germline-derived CDR1 and CDR2 are MNHEY and SVGAGI. The V segment lost 1 base and the J segment 0 bases; nucleotides outside the gene matches: 2. CDR3 size: 17 residues. CDR3 sequence reads: CASSYFTSGSSYNEQFF. CDR3 bases: TGTGCCAGCAGTTACTTCACTAGCGGGAGCTCCTACAATGAGCAGTTCTTC.

V is TRBV11-1 and J is TRBJ2-1; possibly TRBD2 for D (6 bases). Germline V gives CDR1 SGHAT, CDR2 FQDESV (reference sequence). V was pared by 5 bases and J by 3 bases, with 11 bases between. The CDR3 contains 14 residues. The CDR3 nucleotides read TGTGCCAGCAGCCGAGCGGGCATCTACAATGAGCAGTTCTTC. Translation: CASSRAGIYNEQFF.

The chain has TRBV10-3 and TRBJ2-3; TRBD2 aligns across 7 bases. Looked up from germline, CDR1 is ENHRY and CDR2 is SYGVKD. There are 13 residues in the CDR3. V dropped 4 bases and J dropped 3; count of bases not matched to a gene: 1. CDR3 sequence reads: CAISGGGTDTQYF. CDR3 coding DNA: TGTGCCATCAGTGGGGGGGGGACAGATACGCAGTATTTT.

This clonotype has more than one count but fewer than ten. The chain recombines TRBV12-3 or TRBV12-4 with TRBJ2-5; 12 bases map to TRBD1. This CDR3 is 15 amino acids long. After removal of 5 bases from V and 5 bases from J, the junction contained 6 bases not matched to a gene. CDR3 sequence reads: CASSLGQGALETQYF. The CDR3 bases are TGTGCCAGCAGTCTGGGACAGGGGGCTTTGGAGACCCAGTACTTC.

A note on this clonotype: The junction departs from the called germline gene at one end, perhaps through a read error. The rearrangement links TRBV12-3 or TRBV12-4 to TRBJ2-3; D unclear. The CDR3 is 14 residues long. The CDR3 sequence is CASILIYPTDTQYF. The CDR3 DNA follows: TGTGCCAGCATTTTAATTTACCCCACAGATACGCAGTATTTT.

This clonotype was detected only a few times. The CDR3 spells CASSQDRTSGGYEQYF. CDR3 nucleotides: TGCGCCAGCAGCCAAGATCGGACTAGCGGGGGCTACGAGCAGTACTTC. The J gene is TRBJ2-7, the V gene TRBV4-3; 13 bases match TRBD2. CDR1 is LGHNA and CDR2 is YSLEER in the germline V gene. The CDR3 sequence is 16 residues long. The V segment lost 0 bases and the J segment 3 bases; nucleotides outside the gene matches: 2.

This clonotype was counted many times. CDR3: CSVEEGLAVTDTQYF. The DNA for the CDR3 is TGCAGCGTTGAAGAAGGACTAGCGGTCACAGATACGCAGTATTTT. V gene TRBV29-1 combines with J gene TRBJ2-3, with 10 bases fitting TRBD2. There are 15 residues in the CDR3. The germline CDR1 and CDR2 sequences are SQVTM and ANQGSEA. V gave up 0 bases and J gave up 2 bases; unmatched junction bases: 2.

This clonotype was picked up many times. V and J are TRBV29-1 and TRBJ2-3; the D is unclear. Germline V lookup: CDR1 SQVTM, CDR2 ANQGSEA. The CDR3 runs to 11 residues. The ends were cut back, 3 bases at V and 3 bases at J, with 4 bases in the middle. CDR3 sequence (DNA): TGCAGCGTTGACTGGACAGATACGCAGTATTTT. Its protein is CSVDWTDTQYF.

The chain combines TRBV4-3 with TRBJ2-1; 9 bases agree with TRBD2. CDR1 LGHNA and CDR2 YSLEER come from the germline V gene. J gave up 0 bases and V 1 base, and 10 bases lay outside the gene matches. This CDR3 is 19 amino acids long. For the CDR3, the DNA is TGCGCCAGCAGCCAAGTCTCCGGACTAGCGCCCAGCTCCTACAATGAGCAGTTCTTC. Translated, it gives CASSQVSGLAPSSYNEQFF.

This clonotype has just a few counts. The chain couples TRBV5-1 to TRBJ2-7, with 9 bases lining up with TRBD1. CDR1 and CDR2 (germline): SGHRS, YFSETQ. There are 15 residues in the CDR3. Germline trimming cut 4 bases from V and 7 bases from J; bases unmatched to any gene: 12. The chain's CDR3 is CASSQGDRDSGEQYF. The CDR3 nucleotides read TGCGCCAGCAGCCAAGGGGACAGGGATTCCGGAGAGCAGTACTTC.